This TCR beta chain was sequenced for a study of cytotoxic CD8 clonotypes in ibrutinib-treated CLL. CDR3 size: 10 residues. The V gene lost 6 bases and the J gene lost 8 bases, with 7 bases spanning the gap. Germline CDR1 MDHEN, CDR2 SYDVKM. The data were produced by immunoSEQ multiplex PCR, yet TCRdb's version contains in-frame clones alone and is incomplete. This sample has hundreds of thousands of clones, with around 75% found just once. Findings and limits, study-wide: Clonality went up at the time of ibrutinib response, stayed stable in sustained remission, and later dropped back toward its baseline level at progression. Measured clonality at baseline was greater than in age-matched healthy donors and tracked with circulating CD8+ T-cell counts.

This clone has a handful of counts. What it binds is unknown. The rearrangement links TRBV28 to TRBJ1-2, with no clear D. The TCR originated in a human donor with chronic lymphocytic leukemia. The sample consisted of PBMCs, taken after 12 months of ibrutinib treatment. The CDR3 sequence is CASSSNGYTF. CDR3 nucleotides: TGTGCCAGCAGCTCCAACGGCTACACCTTC.